Reported below is one T cell receptor beta chain. Its antigen is undetermined. The length of the CDR3 is 16 residues. The V and J ends lost 2 bases and 3 bases respectively, with 14 bases between them. The germline V gene encodes CDR1 LNHDA and CDR2 SQIVND (reference sequence). Thawed PBMCs were FACS-sorted into unstimulated CD4+CD25+CD127- regulatory T cells, CD4+CD25- non-regulatory cells, CD4 and CD8 cells. Generated by immunoSEQ multiplex PCR, the TCRdb table keeps only in-frame clones and is missing some. The top ten hold more than 0.5% of the sample, which has 120,000 or so clones, roughly 92% seen once. These data are taken from a study of Tregs in tolerant kidney transplant recipients. Overall study results and limits: Biological reproducibility was not directly addressed in this study. Findings come from small patient numbers and require larger validation.

The material sequenced was CD4+ T cells from blood. The genes are TRBV19 and TRBJ1-5; D call uncertain. The sequence was collected from a human donor in good health. CDR3 amino acids: CASSISNGLLNQPQHF. CDR3 DNA: TGTGCCAGTAGTATAAGTAACGGGCTTCTCAATCAGCCCCAGCATTTT. Full variable domain (missing parts from reference TRBV19 and TRBJ1-5): DGGITQSPKYLFRKEGQNVTLSCEQNLNHDAMYWYRQDPGQGLRLIYYSQIVNDFQKGDIAEGYSVSREKKESFPLTVTSAQKNPTAFYLCASSISNGLLNQPQHFGDGTRLSIL.